This T cell receptor (beta chain) was sequenced during a study of blood T cell repertoires in COVID-19. The CDR3 is 16 residues long. Per germline, CDR1 PRHDT and CDR2 FYEKMQ (reference sequence). The V and J ends lost 2 bases and 2 bases, in that order; junction bases with no gene match: 4. The assay was immunoSEQ multiplex PCR, and TCRdb's table has in-frame clones only and misses some. The sample contains about 200,000 clones, around 90% of which appear only once. This TCR was recovered from a man aged 18 to 30 with active or convalescent COVID-19. The sample was peripheral blood. The chain uses TRBV13 and TRBJ2-3, with 10 bases lining up with TRBD2. The chain's CDR3 is CASSLYSGRFTDTQYF. DNA for the CDR3: TGTGCCAGCAGCTTATATAGCGGGAGGTTCACAGATACGCAGTATTTT.